This T cell receptor (beta chain) emerged from a study of T cells in Graves' hyperthyroidism and ophthalmopathy. Germline V gene lookup returns CDR1 SQVTM and CDR2 ANQGSEA. The CDR3 has 12 amino acids. With 8 bases removed from V and 5 bases from J, the gap between germline ends came to 12 bases. RNA transcripts were the template for amplifying TCR beta CDR3 regions. With the HTBI primer set, the TCR CDR3 went through a first round of RT-PCR. TCRdb ran MiXCR on the multiplex PCR reads and lists one entry per CDR3 protein. The sample yields 560,000 or so distinct CDR3 sequences, more than 45% seen once.

The sequence was collected from a young woman with Graves' hyperthyroidism. V and J are TRBV29-1 and TRBJ1-4; D unresolved. The specimen sequenced was peripheral blood or thyroid tissue (not recorded which). CDR3 coding DNA: TGCAGCCAAGGTACGGGGAATGAAAAACTGTTTTTT. It translates to CSQGTGNEKLFF.